A single sample gave rise to the 10 T cell receptor beta chains below, sequenced in a study of cytomegalovirus exposure and HLA in healthy donors. Both 60 Vbeta primers and 13 Jbeta primers went into the PCR. Generated by immunoSEQ multiplex PCR, the TCRdb table keeps only in-frame clones and is missing some. The sample lists 110,000 to 150,000 clones, roughly 70% seen once, with 1.5% to 2% in the top ten. The specimen was PBMCs. The receptors here all came from a woman aged 35 to 49 in good health and CMV-seronegative.

This chain links TRBV2 with TRBJ2-7; D is unclear. Trimming took 0 bases from V and 7 from J, leaving 7 bases between them. The CDR3 covers 12 residues. In germline, CDR1 is SNHLY, CDR2 FYNNEI. CDR3 sequence (DNA): TGTGCCAGCAGTGAAGCGGAGTGGGAGCAGTACTTC. The encoded protein is CASSEAEWEQYF. The entire variable domain, with the rest obtained from reference TRBV2 and TRBJ2-7, is as follows: EPEVTQTPSHQVTQMGQEVILRCVPISNHLYFYWYRQILGQKVEFLVSFYNNEISEKSEIFDDQFSVERPDGSNFTLKIRSTKLEDSAMYFCASSEAEWEQYFGPGTRLTVT.

This clone appeared a few times. The CDR3 sequence: CASRAREAFF. In DNA form, the CDR3 reads TGTGCCAGCCGCGCCCGGGAAGCTTTCTTT. The V call is TRBV2, the J call TRBJ1-1; no firm D call. The CDR3 runs 10 residues. Germline CDR1 reads SNHLY; CDR2 reads FYNNEI. V lost 8 bases to trimming and J lost 8 bases, with 9 bases between them. The entire variable domain, with the rest obtained from reference TRBV2 and TRBJ1-1, is as follows: EPEVTQTPSHQVTQMGQEVILRCVPISNHLYFYWYRQILGQKVEFLVSFYNNEISEKSEIFDDQFSVERPDGSNFTLKIRSTKLEDSAMYFCASRAREAFFGQGTRLTVV.

This chain uses TRBV5-1 with TRBJ1-2; 9 nucleotides align to TRBD1. The CDR3 has 14 residues. The germline CDR1 and CDR2 sequences are SGHRS and YFSETQ. V was clipped by 2 bases and J by 6 bases; unmatched bases: 5. CDR3 loop: CASSFQQGADGYTF. CDR3 nucleotide sequence: TGCGCCAGCAGCTTCCAACAGGGGGCGGATGGCTACACCTTC.

The chain has TRBV18 and TRBJ1-5, with D perhaps matching TRBD1 (6 bases). Germline V lookup: CDR1 KGHSH, CDR2 LQKENI. Trimming cost V 2 bases and J 8 bases, with 13 bases left between them. CDR3 size: 14 residues. In nucleotides, the CDR3 is TGTGCCAGCTCACCAAGGGGGGGGTCGGAGCCCCAGCATTTT. It yields the protein CASSPRGGSEPQHF.

The table lists this clone with a few counts. The V call is TRBV11-2, the J call TRBJ1-2; 8 bases fit TRBD1. V trimming: 5 bases; J trimming: 3 bases; junction bases outside the gene matches: 2. This CDR3 region has 13 residues. Germline loops: CDR1 SGHAT, CDR2 FQNNGV. The CDR3 DNA reads TGTGCCAGCAGCCCGGGACAGGACTATGGCTACACCTTC. It specifies CASSPGQDYGYTF.

The rearrangement joins TRBV27 to TRBJ2-7; 7 bases align to TRBD2. The V segment lost 3 bases and the J segment 7 bases; nucleotides outside the gene matches: 12. Germline-derived CDR1 and CDR2 are MNHEY and SMNVEV (reference sequence). This CDR3 is 15 amino acids long. CDR3 sequence: CASSLVPSGIWEQYF. CDR3 in DNA: TGTGCCAGCAGTTTGGTGCCAAGCGGGATTTGGGAGCAGTACTTC.

The chain joins TRBV10-1 to TRBJ2-2; 10 nucleotides agree with TRBD2. The CDR3 has 17 residues. Trimming at V came to 2 bases and at J to 7 bases, leaving 10 bases not matched to a gene. From germline, CDR1 is WNHNN and CDR2 SYGVQD (reference sequence). CDR3 loop: CASSEGSLAGVIGELFF. The CDR3, as DNA: TGCGCCAGCAGTGAGGGTTCCCTAGCGGGAGTTATCGGGGAGCTGTTTTTT.

The rearrangement joins TRBV5-1 to TRBJ2-2, with D unclear. The CDR3 consists of 14 residues. The V gene lost 0 bases and the J gene lost 7 bases, with 10 bases spanning the gap. Germline V gene data show CDR1 as SGHRS and CDR2 as YFSETQ. CDR3 nucleotide sequence: TGCGCCAGCAGCTTGGAACCGGGTTACGGGGAGCTGTTTTTT. It specifies CASSLEPGYGELFF.

This chain joins TRBV19 and TRBJ2-7; 8 bases align to TRBD1. This CDR3 is 12 amino acids long. Germline CDR1 reads LNHDA; CDR2 reads SQIVND (reference sequence). Germline trimming cut 4 bases from V and 5 bases from J; bases unmatched to any gene: 1. The CDR3 sequence: CASSTGGHEQYF. The CDR3, as DNA: TGTGCCAGTAGTACAGGGGGCCACGAGCAGTACTTC.

A few counts support this clone. The rearrangement uses TRBV27 and TRBJ1-2, with 8 nucleotides matching TRBD1. This CDR3 region has 14 residues. V lost 5 bases to trimming and J lost 2 bases; unmatched junction nucleotides: 4. Germline V CDR1 and CDR2: MNHEY, SMNVEV (reference sequence). The CDR3 DNA is TGTGCCAGCAGTACGAGGACAGGGAACTATGGCTACACCTTC. Translation: CASSTRTGNYGYTF.